The 30 T cell receptor beta chains listed next were all sequenced from one sample in a study of blood T cell repertoires in COVID-19. Libraries were prepared by immunoSEQ multiplex PCR; TCRdb keeps only in-frame clonotypes and omits some of them. The sample yields about 250,000 clones, approximately 85% seen once. Sequencing was carried out using peripheral blood. These receptors came from a woman older than 75 with COVID-19, enrolled during active disease.

In this sample, this clone turned up once. The rearrangement uses TRBV5-4 and TRBJ1-1, with TRBD1 as a possible D gene (5 bases). V was trimmed by 4 bases and J by 8 bases, leaving 21 bases between them. This CDR3 is 15 amino acids long. The germline V gene encodes CDR1 SGHNT and CDR2 YYREEE (reference sequence). CDR3 nucleotides: TGTGCCAGCAGCCCACAAGCTGGCGTGTGGGGCGAAGCTTTCTTT. Its translation is CASSPQAGVWGEAFF.

This chain connects TRBV6-6 to TRBJ2-3; TRBD1 might be the D (6 bases). Germline CDR1 is MNHNY and CDR2 is SVGAGI (reference sequence). Trimming removed 6 bases from V and 5 bases from J, with 15 bases in between. The CDR3 extends over 14 amino acids. In DNA, the CDR3 is TGTGCCAGCAGCAACGACAGGAGAGGAGATACGCAGTATTTT. Encoded protein: CASSNDRRGDTQYF.

The chain employs TRBV18 and TRBJ2-1; 10 positions match TRBD1. The CDR3 length is 15 residues. J was trimmed by 8 bases and V by 3 bases; bases with no gene match: 7. Germline V lookup: CDR1 KGHSH, CDR2 LQKENI. The CDR3: CASSPTGQGFDEQFF. The DNA of the CDR3 is TGTGCCAGCTCACCGACGGGACAGGGGTTCGATGAGCAGTTCTTC. Filled out from reference TRBV18 and TRBJ2-1, the complete variable domain reads NAGVMQNPRHLVRRRGQEARLRCSPMKGHSHVYWYRQLPEEGLKFMVYLQKENIIDESGMPKERFSAEFPKEGPSILRIQQVVRGDSAAYFCASSPTGQGFDEQFFGPGTRLTVL.

V gene TRBV19 combines with J gene TRBJ2-5; 8 bases map to TRBD1. J lost 7 bases, V lost 3 bases, and 10 bases had no gene match. Germline V gives CDR1 LNHDA, CDR2 SQIVND (reference sequence). The CDR3 is 15 residues long. The CDR3 sequence is CASSIPGQASGTQYF. The DNA for the CDR3 is TGTGCCAGTAGTATCCCGGGACAGGCAAGCGGGACCCAGTACTTC.

CDR3 loop: CASSRTATAYGYTF. CDR3 DNA: TGTGCCAGCAGTCGTACAGCTACGGCTTATGGCTACACCTTC. The chain employs TRBV6-5 and TRBJ1-2; D ambiguous. Germline-derived CDR1 and CDR2 are MNHEY and SVGAGI. The length of the CDR3 is 14 residues. The germline V and J ends were trimmed by 5 bases and 5 bases, with 15 bases remaining between them.

The gene calls are TRBV28 and TRBJ1-1; D is uncertain. This CDR3 is 12 amino acids long. The V end lost 7 bases, the J end lost 6 bases, and 12 bases lay between the germline ends. CDR1 MDHEN and CDR2 SYDVKM come from the germline V gene. CDR3 in DNA: TGTGCCAGCAAGGTGGCTCGGGCTGAAGCTTTCTTT. Encoded protein: CASKVARAEAFF.

The rearrangement joins TRBV29-1 to TRBJ2-7; 7 positions agree with TRBD2. Germline V gene lookup returns CDR1 SQVTM and CDR2 ANQGSEA. The CDR3 is made up of 14 amino acids. Germline trimming cut 5 bases from V and 6 bases from J; bases unmatched to any gene: 13. As DNA, the CDR3 is TGCAGCGTTAACGCGGGGACGGGGGGTGGCGAGCAGTACTTC. Translation: CSVNAGTGGGEQYF.

The chain couples TRBV7-6 to TRBJ2-7, with D possibly matching TRBD1 (6 bases). V was clipped by 4 bases and J by 5 bases, with 18 bases between them. The length of the CDR3 is 15 residues. Germline assignment: CDR1 SGHVS and CDR2 FNYEAQ. The CDR3 here is CASSSIQGSGNEQYF. CDR3 nucleotides: TGTGCCAGCAGCTCCATTCAGGGGTCAGGAAACGAGCAGTACTTC.

The chain employs TRBV21-1 and TRBJ1-5. TRBV21-1 counts as a pseudogene. The CDR3 consists of 18 residues. For the CDR3, the DNA is TGTGCCAGCAGCAAAGCGGGGGGGGCACGGCCTGTTCGTCAGCCCCAGCATTTT. It codes for CASSKAGGARPVRQPQHF.

DNA of the CDR3: TGTGCCAGCACCTCCCCGGGGCTACAGGGGAAAGGGGCCAACGTCCTGACTTTC. This translates into CASTSPGLQGKGANVLTF. The rearrangement uses TRBV2 and TRBJ2-6, with 7 bases matching TRBD1. Losses at the gene ends were 7 bases for V and 4 bases for J; bases not matched to a gene: 16. The CDR3 consists of 18 residues. The germline V gene encodes CDR1 SNHLY and CDR2 FYNNEI.

This chain connects TRBV7-9 to TRBJ1-2; tentatively, D is TRBD1 (5 bases). The ends were cut back, 5 bases at V and 6 bases at J, with 13 bases in the middle. Germline V gives CDR1 SEHNR, CDR2 FQNEAQ (reference sequence). The CDR3 contains 13 residues. CDR3: CASSTGRGDGYTF. CDR3 in DNA: TGTGCCAGCAGCACAGGCCGGGGGGATGGCTACACCTTC.

CDR3 protein: CASWTGTGLMNTEAFF. In DNA, the CDR3 is TGTGCCTCTTGGACCGGGACAGGGCTAATGAACACTGAAGCTTTCTTT. V and J are TRBV10-3 and TRBJ1-1; 9 bases agree with TRBD1. From germline, CDR1 is ENHRY and CDR2 SYGVKD. This CDR3 region has 16 residues. Losses at the gene ends were 11 bases for V and 0 bases for J; bases not matched to a gene: 13.

The J gene is TRBJ1-5, the V gene TRBV19; tentative D call: TRBD1 (5 bases). Germline assignment: CDR1 LNHDA and CDR2 SQIVND (reference sequence). The V gene lost 6 bases and the J gene lost 1 base, with 10 bases spanning the gap. The CDR3 runs 14 residues. CDR3 protein: CASSGGGSNQPQHF. The CDR3 DNA follows: TGTGCCAGTAGCGGCGGGGGGAGCAATCAGCCCCAGCATTTT.

This chain connects TRBV6-2 or TRBV6-3 to TRBJ2-2, with D tentatively TRBD1 (6 bases). V was pared by 5 bases and J by 6 bases, with 13 bases between. The CDR3 runs to 14 residues. CDR1 and CDR2 from the germline V gene are MNHEY and SVGEGT. The DNA of the CDR3 is TGTGCCAGCAGTCCGACAGGCGGAGCCGGGGAGCTGTTTTTT. It encodes CASSPTGGAGELFF.

V is TRBV19 and J is TRBJ2-2; 9 nucleotides agree with TRBD2. The CDR3 runs 15 residues. Germline V lookup: CDR1 LNHDA, CDR2 SQIVND (reference sequence). V shed 4 bases, J shed 5 bases, and the junction held 5 bases outside the gene matches. DNA of the CDR3: TGTGCCAGTAGTAGAGGGACTAGCAGGACCGGGGAGCTGTTTTTT. It encodes CASSRGTSRTGELFF.

The chain recombines TRBV4-1 with TRBJ2-3, with D uncertain. Trimming took 1 base from V and 2 from J, leaving 4 bases between them. The CDR3 loop spans 13 amino acids. Germline V gene data show CDR1 as MGHRA and CDR2 as YSYEKL. The CDR3, as DNA: TGCGCCAGCAGCCAAGCAAACACAGATACGCAGTATTTT. It is translated as CASSQANTDTQYF.

The chain employs TRBV5-4 and TRBJ2-7; TRBD1 matches 9 bases. The CDR3 covers 14 residues. V was clipped by 4 bases and J by 3 bases; unmatched bases: 5. Germline CDR1 reads SGHNT; CDR2 reads YYREEE (reference sequence). In DNA form, the CDR3 reads TGTGCCAGCAGCCTACAGGGGGCTAACTACGAGCAGTACGTC. This encodes CASSLQGANYEQYV.

The chain couples TRBV7-9 to TRBJ2-7; 11 nucleotides agree with TRBD1. V lost 4 bases and J lost 3; bases outside the gene matches: 2. The CDR3 has 14 residues. Germline-derived CDR1 and CDR2 are SEHNR and FQNEAQ (reference sequence). The CDR3: CASSSGQGGYEQYF. The CDR3 nucleotides read TGTGCCAGCAGCTCGGGACAGGGGGGCTACGAGCAGTACTTC.

The chain employs TRBV6-6 and TRBJ1-2; D may be TRBD1 (5 bases). Germline CDR1 reads MNHNY; CDR2 reads SVGAGI (reference sequence). Trimming took 0 bases from V and 6 from J, leaving 17 bases between them. The length of the CDR3 is 16 residues. In nucleotides, the CDR3 is TGTGCCAGCAGTTACTCGGCACGGGGGTTAGGGGATGGCTACACCTTC. This gives the protein CASSYSARGLGDGYTF.

The V and J genes are TRBV6-4 and TRBJ1-1, with D tentatively TRBD1 (5 bases). The CDR3 extends over 13 amino acids. Germline values: CDR1 MRHNA, CDR2 SNTAGT. Trimming removed 5 bases from V and 0 bases from J, with 7 bases in between. The CDR3 is CASSSTVNTEAFF. CDR3 DNA: TGTGCCAGCAGTTCGACAGTGAACACTGAAGCTTTCTTT.

This rearrangement joins TRBV10-3 to TRBJ1-4; D remains unclear. Per germline, CDR1 ENHRY and CDR2 SYGVKD. This CDR3 is built from 13 residues. V was trimmed by 2 bases and J by 6 bases, leaving 7 bases between them. Written as DNA, the CDR3 is TGTGCCATCAGTGAGCGGGTGGATGAAAAACTGTTTTTT. It yields the protein CAISERVDEKLFF.

The rearrangement uses TRBV19 and TRBJ2-1, with a tentative D call TRBD1 (6 bases). Germline assignment: CDR1 LNHDA and CDR2 SQIVND (reference sequence). The V and J ends lost 7 bases and 2 bases respectively, with 12 bases between them. The CDR3 consists of 14 residues. The CDR3 reads CASKFDRTYNEQFF. CDR3 DNA sequence: TGTGCCAGTAAGTTTGACAGGACCTACAATGAGCAGTTCTTC.

This chain uses TRBV11-2 with TRBJ2-1, with 10 bases lining up with TRBD1. The CDR3 extends over 14 amino acids. Germline CDR1 SGHAT, CDR2 FQNNGV. After removal of 5 bases from V and 8 bases from J, the junction contained 6 bases not matched to a gene. The CDR3 region has the DNA TGTGCCAGCAGCCCGGGACAGGGGCGGGATGAGCAGTTCTTC. It is translated as CASSPGQGRDEQFF.

J is TRBJ1-5 and V is TRBV19, with 11 nucleotides matching TRBD1. CDR1 is LNHDA, CDR2 SQIVND, per germline (reference sequence). The ends lost 3 bases at V and 7 bases at J; junction bases unmatched: 2. The CDR3 consists of 14 residues. The DNA of the CDR3 is TGTGCCAGTAGTATGGGACAGGGGGAACAGCCCCAGCATTTT. Protein: CASSMGQGEQPQHF.

The table lists this clone with a few counts. J is TRBJ1-1 and V is TRBV19; 8 bases align to TRBD1. Germline values: CDR1 LNHDA, CDR2 SQIVND (reference sequence). This CDR3 is 13 amino acids long. V lost 7 bases and J lost 5; bases outside the gene matches: 6. CDR3 bases: TGTGCCAGTAAACAGGGGGATTGGACTGAAGCTTTCTTT. Translated: CASKQGDWTEAFF.

The J gene is TRBJ1-2, the V gene TRBV10-3, with a weak D call TRBD1 (6 bases). V dropped 7 bases and J dropped 8 bases, with 17 bases sitting between them. The CDR3 is 13 residues long. Germline V CDR1 and CDR2: ENHRY, SYGVKD. This CDR3 reads CAITGGGAGGYTF. The CDR3 nucleotides are TGTGCCATCACCGGAGGGGGGGCCGGAGGCTACACCTTC.

The rearrangement links TRBV15 to TRBJ1-2, with TRBD1 matching 8 bases. The V segment lost 4 bases and the J segment 8 bases; nucleotides outside the gene matches: 3. The CDR3 sequence is 12 residues long. CDR1 and CDR2 from the germline V gene are LNHNV and YYDKDF (reference sequence). CDR3 residues: CATSTRQGGYTF. CDR3 DNA sequence: TGTGCCACCAGCACCCGACAGGGGGGCTACACCTTC.

The rearrangement links TRBV15 to TRBJ1-1; 7 nucleotides agree with TRBD1. The ends lost 1 base at V and 2 bases at J; junction bases unmatched: 7. Germline V gene lookup returns CDR1 LNHNV and CDR2 YYDKDF (reference sequence). CDR3 length: 16 amino acids. The CDR3 protein is CATSRGSGTVNTEAFF. The CDR3, as DNA: TGTGCCACCAGCAGAGGGTCGGGGACAGTTAACACTGAAGCTTTCTTT.

The V and J genes are TRBV5-1 and TRBJ2-7; 9 bases are a match to TRBD1. Germline-derived CDR1 and CDR2 are SGHRS and YFSETQ. This CDR3 contains 14 residues. V trimming: 4 bases; J trimming: 3 bases; junction bases outside the gene matches: 5. The CDR3 bases are TGCGCCAGCAGCCCCCAGGGACAGGGCTACGAGCAGTACTTC. Its translation is CASSPQGQGYEQYF.

The chain joins TRBV12-3 or TRBV12-4 to TRBJ1-3; no definite D call. The length of the CDR3 is 13 residues. V was trimmed by 6 bases and J by 0 bases, leaving 6 bases between them. In DNA, the CDR3 is TGTGCCAGCAGCGCGAGCTCTGGAAACACCATATATTTT. This translates into CASSASSGNTIYF.